A selection of T cell receptor beta chains follows, all from one sample in a study of post-analysis software for immune sequencing data. TCRdb processed the PCR reads anew with MiXCR; each CDR3 protein has one entry. The table records 500,000 to 600,000 distinct CDR3 sequences, 44% of them present only once. The source material was blood. These receptors all stem from a girl between 5 and 17 years old with multiple sclerosis. The CDR3 runs from the conserved cysteine through the conserved F or W. A D gene is named only where the DNA matches it firmly. Rows give clone size only sometimes, using once, few, many, or a class for an expanded clone.

j_call,d_call,clone_size,v_call,cdr3_aa,cdr3_nt
TRBJ2-7,TRBD2,-,TRBV6-6,CASSPPGAGPSNEQYF,TGTGCCAGCAGTCCCCCTGGAGCGGGGCCCTCCAACGAGCAGTACTTC
TRBJ1-2,TRBD1,few,TRBV29-1,CSVNRGLGGYGYTF,TGCAGCGTTAACAGGGGGCTAGGGGGTTATGGCTACACCTTC
TRBJ2-3,TRBD2,-,TRBV20-1,CSARAGGIRGGTDTQYF,TGCAGTGCTAGAGCGGGAGGGATCCGTGGTGGCACAGATACGCAGTATTTT
TRBJ2-1,-,few,TRBV6-5,CAAPAGDEQFF,TGTGCCGCGCCCGCCGGGGATGAGCAGTTCTTC
TRBJ2-7,TRBD2,-,TRBV7-6,CAGSPPSGGSYEQYF,TGTGCCGGCAGTCCTCCTAGCGGGGGCTCCTACGAGCAGTACTTC
TRBJ2-1,TRBD2,few,TRBV5-1,CASSFGTSDTNEQFF,TGCGCCAGCAGCTTCGGGACTAGCGACACCAATGAGCAGTTCTTC
TRBJ1-2,-,-,TRBV7-2,CASSAGSPYGYTF,TGTGCCAGCAGCGCGGGTTCCCCCTATGGCTACACCTTC
TRBJ2-1,-,-,TRBV24-1,CATSDPGGVRYNEQFF,TGTGCCACCAGTGATCCTGGGGGAGTTAGATACAATGAGCAGTTCTTC
TRBJ1-2,TRBD1,few,TRBV9,CASSVVVGQGIGYTF,TGTGCCAGCAGCGTAGTGGTGGGACAGGGAATAGGCTACACCTTC
TRBJ2-1,-,few,TRBV4-2,CASSQATSSYNEQFF,TGTGCCAGCAGCCAGGCGACTAGCTCCTACAATGAGCAGTTCTTC
TRBJ1-6,TRBD1,once,TRBV12-3/TRBV12-4,CASSRQGENSPLHF,TGTGCCAGCAGTCGACAGGGGGAGAATTCACCCCTCCACTTT
TRBJ2-7,TRBD2,-,TRBV10-3,CAIKGLSHEQYF,TGTGCCATCAAGGGACTAAGCCACGAGCAGTACTTC
TRBJ2-7,-,-,TRBV29-1,CSVGSDYTYEQYF,TGCAGCGTTGGCAGTGACTACACCTACGAGCAGTACTTC
TRBJ2-5,-,-,TRBV5-1,CASSLYSAEGAQYF,TGCGCCAGCAGCTTGTACAGCGCCGAAGGGGCCCAGTACTTC
TRBJ2-4,TRBD2,-,TRBV5-1,CASSLGEPLLAGGAKNIQYF,TGCGCCAGCAGCTTGGGCGAACCTCTCCTAGCGGGGGGAGCCAAAAACATTCAGTACTTC
TRBJ2-7,-,-,TRBV4-1,CASSQDRNYEQYF,TGCGCCAGCAGCCAAGACAGGAACTACGAGCAGTACTTC
TRBJ2-1,-,-,TRBV7-2,CASSLVQDLFYNEQFF,TGTGCCAGCAGCTTAGTCCAGGATCTCTTCTACAATGAGCAGTTCTTC
TRBJ2-7,TRBD1,-,TRBV12-3/TRBV12-4,CACNRGQGHEQYF,TGTGCCTGTAACCGGGGACAGGGCCACGAGCAGTACTTC
TRBJ1-2,-,-,TRBV5-1,CASSDDPGGANYGYTF,TGCGCCAGCAGCGACGACCCGGGAGGGGCCAACTATGGCTACACCTTC
TRBJ1-1,-,-,TRBV10-2,CASSELLEAFF,TGCGCCAGCAGTGAGTTGCTTGAAGCTTTCTTT
TRBJ2-1,TRBD2,-,TRBV5-1,CASSRAGPSGIGNEQFF,TGCGCCAGCAGCCGGGCGGGCCCTAGCGGGATCGGTAATGAGCAGTTCTTC
TRBJ2-7,TRBD2,-,TRBV5-1,CASSQSGRPPYEQYF,TGCGCCAGCAGCCAGAGCGGGAGGCCTCCCTACGAGCAGTACTTC
TRBJ2-7,-,once,TRBV27,CASSLLGKSYEQYF,TGTGCCAGCAGTTTACTCGGGAAGTCCTACGAGCAGTACTTC
TRBJ1-1,TRBD1,-,TRBV3-1,CASSPLGQMNTEAFF,TGTGCCAGCAGCCCTCTGGGACAGATGAACACTGAAGCTTTCTTT
TRBJ1-2,-,-,TRBV12-3/TRBV12-4,CASSVGFRRGYTF,TGTGCCAGCAGCGTCGGGTTCAGGAGGGGCTACACCTTC
TRBJ1-2,-,-,TRBV24-1,CATSAQGGYGYTF,TGTGCCACCAGTGCACAGGGAGGCTATGGCTACACCTTC
TRBJ2-1,TRBD1,few,TRBV5-1,CASSWDRDEQFF,TGCGCCAGCAGCTGGGACAGGGATGAGCAGTTCTTC
TRBJ2-5,-,-,TRBV6-6,CASSYAGPETQYF,TGTGCCAGCAGTTACGCAGGGCCAGAGACCCAGTACTTC
TRBJ1-2,-,-,TRBV29-1,CSVDSHSNYGYTF,TGCAGCGTTGACTCTCACAGCAACTATGGCTACACCTTC
TRBJ2-7,-,-,TRBV6-5,CASSYWGLDSYEQYF,TGTGCCAGCAGTTACTGGGGACTGGACTCCTACGAGCAGTACTTC
TRBJ2-1,-,-,TRBV7-6,CASSLIGTYNEQFF,TGTGCCAGCAGCTTAATCGGAACCTACAATGAGCAGTTCTTC
TRBJ2-3,TRBD2,-,TRBV5-1,CASSLARSGVGTDTQYF,TGCGCCAGCAGCTTGGCTAGAAGCGGGGTCGGCACAGATACGCAGTATTTT
TRBJ2-1,TRBD2,-,TRBV5-1,CASSMGTSGLLYNEQFF,TGCGCCAGCAGCATGGGGACTAGCGGACTTTTATACAATGAGCAGTTCTTC
TRBJ1-2,-,few,TRBV4-1,CASSQEGALGYTF,TGCGCCAGCAGCCAGGAAGGGGCGCTTGGCTACACCTTC
TRBJ2-7,-,-,TRBV21-1,CASSPRTRDTYEQYF,TGTGCCAGCAGCCCTCGAACCCGGGACACCTACGAGCAGTACTTC
TRBJ2-5,-,-,TRBV5-1,CASSLITGQETQYF,TGCGCCAGCAGCTTGATCACAGGTCAAGAGACCCAGTACTTC
TRBJ2-1,-,-,TRBV7-2,CASSLAQKQQFF,TGTGCCAGCAGCTTAGCACAAAAACAGCAGTTCTTC
TRBJ1-1,-,-,TRBV4-1,CASSPTGGENTEAFF,TGCGCCAGCAGCCCCACCGGGGGAGAGAACACTGAAGCTTTCTTT
TRBJ2-1,TRBD2,-,TRBV9,CASSGGSGGSYNEQFF,TGTGCCAGCAGCGGGGGTAGCGGGGGCTCCTACAATGAGCAGTTCTTC
TRBJ2-1,-,-,TRBV4-1,CASSQVVDGGNEQFF,TGCGCCAGCAGCCAAGTTGTTGATGGGGGAAATGAGCAGTTCTTC
TRBJ1-2,-,-,TRBV20-1,CSASHGPNYGYTF,TGCAGTGCTAGCCACGGGCCTAACTATGGCTACACCTTC
TRBJ2-4,-,few,TRBV11-1,CASSLAQTGWAQEQYF,TGTGCCAGCAGCTTAGCGCAGACAGGCTGGGCTCAGGAGCAGTACTTC
TRBJ2-3,TRBD2,few,TRBV6-1,CASSESSGVTDTQYF,TGTGCCAGCAGTGAATCAAGCGGGGTCACAGATACGCAGTATTTT
TRBJ1-2,-,-,TRBV10-3,CAISDLYGYTF,TGTGCCATATCGGACCTGTATGGCTACACCTTC
TRBJ2-3,TRBD2,-,TRBV5-1,CASSIVTSGTDTQYF,TGCGCCAGCAGCATTGTTACTAGCGGCACAGATACGCAGTATTTT
TRBJ2-1,-,-,TRBV10-3,CAISESAGSYNEQFF,TGTGCCATCAGTGAGTCGGCGGGCTCCTACAATGAGCAGTTCTTC
TRBJ2-7,TRBD2,few,TRBV7-2,CASSLGRGEGEQYF,TGTGCCAGCAGCTTAGGGCGGGGGGAGGGAGAGCAGTACTTC